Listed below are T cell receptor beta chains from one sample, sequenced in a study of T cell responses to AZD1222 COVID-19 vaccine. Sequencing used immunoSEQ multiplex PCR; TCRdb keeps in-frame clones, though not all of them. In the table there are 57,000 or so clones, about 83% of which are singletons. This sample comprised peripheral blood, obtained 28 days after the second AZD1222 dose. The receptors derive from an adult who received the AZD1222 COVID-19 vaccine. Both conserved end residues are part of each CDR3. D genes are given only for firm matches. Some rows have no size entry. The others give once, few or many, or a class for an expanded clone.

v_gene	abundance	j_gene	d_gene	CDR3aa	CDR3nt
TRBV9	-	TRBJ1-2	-	CASSPKTHGYGYTF	TGTGCCAGCAGCCCCAAGACACACGGCTATGGCTACACCTTC
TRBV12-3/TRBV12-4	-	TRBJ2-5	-	CASSAQTHLPIHF	TGTGCCAGCAGTGCGCAGACTCACCTGCCCATTCACTTC
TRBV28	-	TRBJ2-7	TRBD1	CASSPAGQGKRGYF	TGTGCCAGCAGCCCCGCGGGACAGGGGAAGAGGGGGTACTTC
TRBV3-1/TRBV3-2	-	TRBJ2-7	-	CASSQGGWKRVHEQYF	TGTGCCAGCAGCCAGGGAGGCTGGAAGCGAGTCCACGAGCAGTACTTC
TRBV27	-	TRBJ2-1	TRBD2	CASSLFKRGGYNEQFF	TGTGCCAGCAGTTTATTCAAGCGGGGGGGGTACAATGAGCAGTTCTTC
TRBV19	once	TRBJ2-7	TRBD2	CASSMHLAGRVYEQYF	TGTGCCAGTAGTATGCACCTAGCGGGGAGAGTATACGAGCAGTACTTC
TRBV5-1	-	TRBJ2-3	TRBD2	CASSLEGLGTSGGSRTDTQYF	TGCGCCAGCAGCTTGGAGGGACTCGGGACTAGCGGGGGGTCTCGCACAGATACGCAGTATTTT
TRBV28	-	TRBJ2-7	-	CASGGLPYEQYF	TGTGCCAGCGGGGGGCTACCCTACGAGCAGTACTTC
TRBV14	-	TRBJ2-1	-	CASSHQGYYNEQFF	TGTGCCAGCAGCCACCAGGGGTACTACAATGAGCAGTTCTTC
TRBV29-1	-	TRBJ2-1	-	CSVGGSVNSEQFF	TGCAGCGTTGGTGGATCGGTTAACAGCGAGCAGTTCTTC
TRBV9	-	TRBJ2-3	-	CASSVGEGTDTQYF	TGTGCCAGCAGCGTAGGTGAAGGCACAGATACGCAGTATTTT
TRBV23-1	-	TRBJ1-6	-	CASSHTMVSFPSYNSPLHF	TGCGCCAGCAGTCATACTATGGTCTCCTTTCCATCCTATAATTCACCCCTCCACTTT
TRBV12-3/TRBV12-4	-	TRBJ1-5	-	CASSFGDQPQHF	TGTGCCAGCAGTTTTGGAGATCAGCCCCAGCATTTT
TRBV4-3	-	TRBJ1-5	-	CASSLGRWQLNQPQHF	TGCGCCAGCAGCCTTGGACGATGGCAGCTCAATCAGCCCCAGCATTTT
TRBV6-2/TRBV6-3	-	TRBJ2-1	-	CASSSIFGEQFF	TGTGCCAGCAGTAGCATATTCGGGGAGCAGTTCTTC
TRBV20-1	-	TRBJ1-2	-	CSADSNYGYTF	TGCAGTGCGGACAGCAACTATGGCTACACCTTC
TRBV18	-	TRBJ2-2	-	CASSPLTGLGNTGELFF	TGTGCCAGCTCACCACTAACAGGGTTGGGGAACACCGGGGAGCTGTTTTTT
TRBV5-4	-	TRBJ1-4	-	CASSSDGLSEKLFF	TGTGCCAGCAGCTCTGACGGGCTTAGTGAAAAACTGTTTTTT
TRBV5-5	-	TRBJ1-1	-	CASSLLILNTEAFF	TGTGCCAGCAGCTTGTTGATTTTGAACACTGAAGCTTTCTTT
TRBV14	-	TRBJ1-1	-	CASSPGLGSEAFF	TGTGCCAGCAGCCCGGGTTTGGGTTCTGAAGCTTTCTTT
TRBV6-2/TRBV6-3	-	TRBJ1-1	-	CASSYLHGQGKRAFF	TGTGCCAGCAGTTACCTCCACGGCCAGGGAAAAAGAGCTTTCTTT
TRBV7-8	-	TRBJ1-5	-	CASSVGESQPQHF	TGTGCCAGCAGCGTAGGGGAGAGTCAGCCCCAGCATTTT
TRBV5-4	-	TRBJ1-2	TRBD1	CASSSGGANYGYTF	TGTGCCAGCAGCTCAGGGGGTGCTAACTATGGCTACACCTTC
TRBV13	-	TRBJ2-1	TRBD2	CASLTSGGNNEQFF	TGTGCCAGCCTAACTAGCGGGGGGAACAATGAGCAGTTCTTC
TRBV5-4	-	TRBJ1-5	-	CASSRWGGNQPQHF	TGTGCCAGCAGTCGGTGGGGGGGTAATCAGCCCCAGCATTTT
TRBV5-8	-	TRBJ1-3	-	CASSKQGYSGNTIYF	TGTGCCAGCAGCAAACAGGGCTACTCTGGAAACACCATATATTTT
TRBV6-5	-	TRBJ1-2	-	CASKAATYYGYTF	TGTGCCAGCAAGGCCGCCACCTACTATGGCTACACCTTC
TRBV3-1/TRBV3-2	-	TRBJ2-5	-	CASSQVTLGETQYF	TGTGCCAGCAGCCAAGTCACCTTGGGCGAGACCCAGTACTTC
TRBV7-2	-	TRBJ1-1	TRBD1	CASSSMGQGVTEAFF	TGTGCCAGCAGCTCAATGGGACAGGGGGTCACTGAAGCTTTCTTT
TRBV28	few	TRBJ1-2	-	CASRTAYGYTF	TGTGCCAGCAGGACAGCTTATGGCTACACCTTC
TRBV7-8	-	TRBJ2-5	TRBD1	CASSLGTVQETQYF	TGTGCCAGCAGCCTTGGGACAGTACAAGAGACCCAGTACTTC
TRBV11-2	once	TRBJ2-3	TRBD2	CASKLAGFTDTQYF	TGTGCCAGCAAATTAGCGGGATTCACAGATACGCAGTATTTT
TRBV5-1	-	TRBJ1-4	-	CASSLAVGGPDEKLFF	TGCGCCAGCAGCTTGGCCGTTGGGGGGCCGGACGAAAAACTGTTTTTT
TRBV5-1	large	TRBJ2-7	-	CASSLGTGYEQYF	TGCGCCAGCAGCTTGGGGACGGGCTACGAGCAGTACTTC
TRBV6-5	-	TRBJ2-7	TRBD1	CASVPEGAREQYF	TGTGCCAGCGTCCCCGAGGGGGCCCGCGAGCAGTACTTC
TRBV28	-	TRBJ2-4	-	CASSPTATGADIQYF	TGTGCCAGCAGCCCGACCGCGACGGGCGCGGACATTCAGTACTTC